This T cell receptor (beta chain) was identified in a study of response to subunit inactivated influenza vaccine. This clonotype was counted at least ten times. The V gene lost 4 bases and the J gene lost 6 bases, with 13 bases spanning the gap. Germline assignment: CDR1 KGHDR and CDR2 SFDVKD. The length of the CDR3 is 14 residues. TCRdb re-called the RT-PCR reads through MiXCR, storing one row per CDR3 protein. The sample contains under 550,000 distinct CDR3 sequences, roughly 8.2% of which appear only once. This TCR was recovered from a man between 45 and 75 years old who received an inactivated influenza vaccine. The V and J genes are TRBV24-1 and TRBJ2-3; maybe TRBD2 (5 bases). The sequenced sample was PBMCs from blood, obtained roughly 24 months after vaccination. This chain's CDR3 is CATSDLSLADTQYF. CDR3 nucleotides: TGTGCCACCAGTGACCTATCCTTAGCGGATACGCAGTATTTT.